Below, 19 T cell receptor beta chains from the same sample are listed, as sequenced in a study of T cell repertoires in cytomegalovirus infection. TCRdb itself ran the reads through MiXCR, one entry per CDR3 protein. The sample contains a few hundred thousand distinct CDR3 sequences, 26% of which appear only once. The sample consisted of PBMCs. These receptors all come from a human donor in good health (CMV status not recorded). Some clones in this sample may be carry-over from other donors' samples.

The rearrangement joins TRBV19 to TRBJ1-2; possible D gene TRBD1, 5 bases. The CDR3 is 14 residues long. V was shortened by 6 bases and J by 2 bases, with 13 bases between the two germline ends. CDR1 is LNHDA, CDR2 SQIVND, per germline (reference sequence). Here the CDR3 DNA reads TGTGCCAGTAGCCATGACAGAGTCAACTATGGCTACACCTTC. It encodes CASSHDRVNYGYTF.

The CDR3 nucleotides are TGCAGTGCTAGAGCTCTCAGGGGCACCGGGGAGCTGTTTTTT. Its protein is CSARALRGTGELFF. This rearrangement joins TRBV20-1 to TRBJ2-2; TRBD1 might be the D (6 bases). Germline V lookup: CDR1 DFQATT, CDR2 SNEGSKA (reference sequence). V dropped 1 base and J dropped 4 bases, with 10 bases sitting between them. There are 14 residues in the CDR3.

J is TRBJ2-2 and V is TRBV20-1, with unresolved D. CDR3 length: 14 amino acids. Per the germline V gene, CDR1 is DFQATT and CDR2 is SNEGSKA (reference sequence). Trimming removed 0 bases from V and 3 bases from J, with 8 bases in between. The CDR3 loop reads CSARDFMYTGELFF. Written as DNA, the CDR3 is TGCAGTGCTAGAGATTTTATGTACACCGGGGAGCTGTTTTTT.

This clonotype has only a few counts. CDR3 bases: TGTGCCAGCAGCTCCCGGGGCTGCGAGACCCAGTACTTC. Translation gives CASSSRGCETQYF. This chain uses TRBV6-4 with TRBJ2-5, with D tentatively TRBD1 or TRBD2 (5 bases each). CDR3 length equals 13 residues. V gave up 6 bases and J gave up 5 bases, with 13 bases separating them. Germline V gene sequence: CDR1 MRHNA, CDR2 SNTAGT.

This clonotype was seen repeatedly, ten times or more. The chain joins TRBV7-2 to TRBJ2-3; 7 positions agree with TRBD2. Germline assignment: CDR1 SGHTA and CDR2 FQGNSA. This CDR3 contains 17 residues. V dropped 4 bases and J dropped 4; count of bases not matched to a gene: 14. The CDR3 reads CASSSPPGGRAADTQYF. The CDR3 DNA reads as TGTGCCAGCAGCTCCCCCCCGGGGGGACGCGCGGCAGATACGCAGTATTTT.

This clonotype has a handful of counts. The chain uses TRBV7-6 and TRBJ2-2; TRBD2 matches at 10 bases. Trimming cost V 0 bases and J 0 bases; bases outside gene matches: 4. The CDR3 is 18 amino acids. Germline values: CDR1 SGHVS, CDR2 FNYEAQ. CDR3 residues: CASSLAPSGSPNTGELFF. The CDR3 nucleotides read TGTGCCAGCAGCTTAGCTCCTAGCGGGAGCCCGAACACCGGGGAGCTGTTTTTT.

This clonotype was counted a few times. The chain recombines TRBV6-1 with TRBJ2-3; D is perhaps TRBD1 (6 bases). Trimming cost V 2 bases and J 6 bases, with 12 bases left between them. CDR3 length equals 14 residues. CDR1 is MNHNS and CDR2 is SASEGT in the germline V gene. CDR3 bases: TGTGCCAGCAGTGAACCAGGGGTGTCGGATACGCAGTATTTT. This gives the protein CASSEPGVSDTQYF.

A remark on this clonotype: This may arise from a read error, as a much more abundant clone is one base away. V gene TRBV7-2 combines with J gene TRBJ1-6, with TRBD1 as a possible D gene (5 bases). Germline assignment: CDR1 SGHTA and CDR2 FQGNSA. CDR3 length: 15 residues. CDR3 sequence (DNA): TGTGCCAGCAGCTTAGCGCAGGGAAGTAATCCACCCCTCCACTTT. It translates to CASSLAQGSNPPLHF.

Only a few counts were recorded for this clonotype. V is TRBV12-3 or TRBV12-4 and J is TRBJ2-3; D unresolved. V was pared by 8 bases and J by 2 bases, with 17 bases between. The CDR3 spans 15 residues. The CDR3 nucleotides are TGTGCCAGCCGGGCCTCGGGCGGTCTCACAGATACGCAGTATTTT. This encodes CASRASGGLTDTQYF.

The gene calls are TRBV7-9 and TRBJ1-2; no clear D gene. V lost 5 bases and J lost 2, with 15 bases in between. The CDR3 length is 15 residues. Germline V gene sequence: CDR1 SEHNR, CDR2 FQNEAQ (reference sequence). Here the CDR3 DNA reads TGTGCCAGCAGCGAGGCGTTGGCAGCGAACTATGGCTACACCTTC. Its protein is CASSEALAANYGYTF.

This chain connects TRBV7-9 to TRBJ2-1; the match to TRBD2 covers 9 bases. The J segment lost 7 bases and the V segment lost 7 bases, leaving 5 bases of the junction unmatched. Germline V gene lookup returns CDR1 SEHNR and CDR2 FQNEAQ (reference sequence). The CDR3 length is 13 residues. The CDR3 region has the DNA TGTGCCAGCACGGCGGGAGGGCAAAATGAGCAGTTCTTC. Translation gives CASTAGGQNEQFF.

This clonotype came up a few times. The rearrangement joins TRBV2 to TRBJ1-5; possible D gene TRBD1, 6 bases. The V gene lost 2 bases and the J gene lost 9 bases, with 17 bases spanning the gap. The CDR3 sequence is 15 residues long. The germline gives CDR1 SNHLY, CDR2 FYNNEI. DNA of the CDR3: TGTGCCAGCAGTGAATTGTTAGGGGGGAACCCGCCCCAGCATTTT. Protein sequence: CASSELLGGNPPQHF. Full variable domain (missing parts from reference TRBV2 and TRBJ1-5): EPEVTQTPSHQVTQMGQEVILRCVPISNHLYFYWYRQILGQKVEFLVSFYNNEISEKSEIFDDQFSVERPDGSNFTLKIRSTKLEDSAMYFCASSELLGGNPPQHFGDGTRLSIL.

This clonotype was seen only a few times. The V call is TRBV19, the J call TRBJ1-5; TRBD1 is a possible D gene (6 bases). Germline-derived CDR1 and CDR2 are LNHDA and SQIVND (reference sequence). Trimming cost V 8 bases and J 1 base, with 12 bases left between them. CDR3 length: 14 amino acids. The CDR3 bases are TGTGCCAGTGATGGGGGGCGAAGCAATCAGCCCCAGCATTTT. It translates to CASDGGRSNQPQHF. The full variable domain, with the rest looked up from reference TRBV19 and TRBJ1-5, is DGGITQSPKYLFRKEGQNVTLSCEQNLNHDAMYWYRQDPGQGLRLIYYSQIVNDFQKGDIAEGYSVSREKKESFPLTVTSAQKNPTAFYLCASDGGRSNQPQHFGDGTRLSIL.

In its sample, this clonotype was seen a few times. This sequence joins TRBV11-2 and TRBJ2-1; 13 nucleotides align to TRBD2. Trimming removed 1 base from V and 9 bases from J; junction bases left unmatched: 6. Germline V gene lookup returns CDR1 SGHAT and CDR2 FQNNGV. The CDR3 sequence is 16 residues long. CDR3 in amino acids: CASSLGTSGRAGEQFF. In DNA, the CDR3 is TGTGCCAGCAGCTTAGGTACTAGCGGGAGGGCCGGTGAGCAGTTCTTC.

This clonotype was found a few times. The chain employs TRBV6-6 and TRBJ1-6; a weak D match, TRBD1 (6 bases). CDR1 and CDR2 from the germline V gene are MNHNY and SVGAGI (reference sequence). The CDR3 totals 16 residues. The V end was cut by 5 bases, the J end by 0 bases, with 11 bases between. CDR3 in amino acids: CASSLGGGSYNSPLHF. The CDR3 DNA reads as TGTGCCAGCAGTCTGGGAGGGGGCTCCTATAATTCACCCCTCCACTTT.

This sequence joins TRBV20-1 and TRBJ2-3; possibly TRBD2 for D (5 bases). The germline V gene encodes CDR1 DFQATT and CDR2 SNEGSKA (reference sequence). V gave up 5 bases and J gave up 7 bases, with 16 bases separating them. This CDR3 is built from 13 residues. CDR3 bases: TGCAGTGCTGAGGGAACGGGTGTTAATACGCAGTATTTT. As protein: CSAEGTGVNTQYF.

The chain joins TRBV19 to TRBJ2-1, with D possibly TRBD2 on 5 matching bases. The germline V gene encodes CDR1 LNHDA and CDR2 SQIVND (reference sequence). Trimming removed 5 bases from V and 0 bases from J, with 17 bases in between. CDR3 size: 17 residues. In nucleotides, the CDR3 is TGTGCCAGTAGTCCCCGTCGGACTGGACTCTCCTACAATGAGCAGTTCTTC. Protein product: CASSPRRTGLSYNEQFF. Complete variable domain (other parts from reference TRBV19 and TRBJ2-1): DGGITQSPKYLFRKEGQNVTLSCEQNLNHDAMYWYRQDPGQGLRLIYYSQIVNDFQKGDIAEGYSVSREKKESFPLTVTSAQKNPTAFYLCASSPRRTGLSYNEQFFGPGTRLTVL.

This clonotype has at least ten counts. This chain links TRBV7-2 with TRBJ1-2, with D perhaps TRBD1 (6 bases). V was trimmed by 3 bases and J by 2 bases, leaving 16 bases between them. This CDR3 is built from 16 residues. Germline assignment: CDR1 SGHTA and CDR2 FQGNSA. The CDR3 here is CASSFSSIGQNYGYTF. As DNA, the CDR3 is TGTGCCAGCAGCTTTTCGAGCATTGGACAGAACTATGGCTACACCTTC.

The rearrangement joins TRBV20-1 to TRBJ2-3; 7 bases map to TRBD1. This CDR3 is 15 amino acids long. The V gene end was trimmed by 5 bases and the J gene end by 4 bases; junction bases not matched to a gene: 12. Germline-derived CDR1 and CDR2 are DFQATT and SNEGSKA (reference sequence). DNA for the CDR3: TGCAGTGCTGTATTAGGGCAGGGGGTTGCAGATACGCAGTATTTT. It specifies CSAVLGQGVADTQYF.